The 32 T cell receptor beta chains below all came from one sample that was sequenced in a study of human T cells and chemical hapten exposure. The starting material, unfractionated whole blood, was used for total RNA extraction. Each CDR3 protein gets one entry after TCRdb re-called the 5' RACE reads with MiXCR. The profile shows 110,000 to 150,000 distinct CDR3 sequences, around 4.4% of them singletons. The receptors were sampled from a female donor in good health.

The sample holds many counts of this clonotype. The chain employs TRBV3-1 and TRBJ1-1; unclear D gene. Trimming removed 5 bases at V and 6 bases at J, with 19 bases between. Germline values: CDR1 LGHDT, CDR2 YNNKEL (reference sequence). This CDR3 has 15 residues. The CDR3 sequence is CASSLRSGLQAEAFF. The CDR3 DNA reads as TGTGCCAGCAGCTTACGCTCAGGACTTCAAGCTGAAGCTTTCTTT.

The table lists this clonotype with many counts. The gene calls are TRBV18 and TRBJ1-1; TRBD1 aligns across 9 bases. V was pared by 5 bases and J by 6 bases, with 10 bases of the junction left unmatched. The germline CDR1 and CDR2 sequences are KGHSH and LQKENI. This CDR3 contains 15 residues. CDR3 residues: CASSGRTGDYSEAFF. For the CDR3, the DNA is TGTGCCAGCTCAGGGCGGACAGGGGATTACTCTGAAGCTTTCTTT.

On this clonotype: This may be a read error, as it is one base from a much larger clone. V and J are TRBV2 and TRBJ2-7, with D perhaps assigned TRBD1 or TRBD2 (6 bases each). V shed 2 bases and J shed 5 bases, with 16 bases lying between them. Germline V lookup: CDR1 SNHLY, CDR2 FYNNEI. This CDR3 region has 15 residues. The CDR3 reads CASSELPRGPDEQYF. The CDR3 DNA is TGTGCCAGCAGTGAACTCCCCCGGGGGCCCGACGAGCAGTACTTC.

Here the CDR3 reads CASSPDSGGEQYF. CDR3 DNA: TGTGCCAGCAGTCCCGACAGTGGGGGCGAGCAGTACTTC. The chain employs TRBV28 and TRBJ2-7; D may be TRBD1 or TRBD2 (5 bases each). From germline, CDR1 is MDHEN and CDR2 SYDVKM. V lost 5 bases, J lost 6 bases, and 14 bases lay in between. CDR3 size: 13 residues.

V usage is TRBV20-1 and J usage is TRBJ2-7; the match to TRBD1 covers 9 bases. This CDR3 contains 15 residues. J gave up 3 bases and V 0 bases, and 6 bases lay outside the gene matches. In germline, CDR1 is DFQATT, CDR2 SNEGSKA (reference sequence). CDR3 residues: CSARDFGTGFYEQYF. CDR3 nucleotides: TGCAGTGCTAGAGATTTCGGGACAGGGTTCTACGAGCAGTACTTC.

This clonotype was counted ten times or more. V usage is TRBV5-5 and J usage is TRBJ2-7, with a weak D call TRBD2 (6 bases). Germline V lookup: CDR1 SGHKS, CDR2 YYEKEE (reference sequence). Trimming took off 4 bases at V and 2 bases at J, with 13 bases between the two ends. This CDR3 region has 14 residues. DNA for the CDR3: TGTGCCAGCAGCCTGGGATCGGGGGCCTACGAGCAGTACTTC. It is translated as CASSLGSGAYEQYF.

This clonotype was seen a few times. This sequence joins TRBV7-8 and TRBJ1-5, with D possibly being TRBD1 (6 bases). The germline V and J ends were trimmed by 5 bases and 7 bases, with 18 bases remaining between them. This CDR3 has 15 residues. Germline V CDR1 and CDR2: SGHVS, FQNEAQ. The chain's CDR3 is CASSPGEGGGQPQHF. The CDR3 DNA sequence: TGTGCCAGCAGCCCAGGAGAGGGGGGCGGCCAGCCCCAGCATTTT. The full variable domain, its missing parts supplied by reference TRBV7-8 and TRBJ1-5, is GAGVSQSPRYKVAKRGQDVALRCDPISGHVSLFWYQQALGQGPEFLTYFQNEAQLDKSGLPSDRFFAERPEGSVSTLKIQRTQQEDSAVYLCASSPGEGGGQPQHFGDGTRLSIL.

This clonotype was seen repeatedly, ten times or more. This chain joins TRBV24-1 and TRBJ2-3; D unclear. V was clipped by 3 bases and J by 0 bases, with 6 bases between them. Germline assignment: CDR1 KGHDR and CDR2 SFDVKD. This CDR3 contains 14 residues. The CDR3: CATSDPSSTDTQYF. CDR3 coding DNA: TGTGCCACCAGTGATCCCAGCAGCACAGATACGCAGTATTTT.

This clonotype was counted ten times or more. The V and J genes are TRBV6-2 or TRBV6-3 and TRBJ1-5; D is unclear. The CDR3 consists of 12 residues. Germline assignment: CDR1 MNHEY and CDR2 SVGEGT. V was cut by 8 bases and J by 4 bases, with 9 bases left in between. The DNA of the CDR3 is TGTGCCAGCGGACGGAGGAATCAGCCCCAGCATTTT. Translation gives CASGRRNQPQHF.

This clonotype was counted at least ten times. This sequence joins TRBV12-3 or TRBV12-4 and TRBJ1-2; TRBD1 agrees at 12 bases. Germline trimming cut 5 bases from V and 6 bases from J; bases unmatched to any gene: 4. The CDR3 covers 14 residues. CDR3 protein: CASSPGTGGDGYTF. The CDR3 DNA follows: TGTGCCAGCAGTCCAGGGACAGGGGGCGATGGCTACACCTTC.

This clonotype came up many times. This rearrangement joins TRBV6-4 to TRBJ2-1; 7 bases are shared with TRBD1. This CDR3 comprises 15 residues. The V gene end was trimmed by 8 bases and the J gene end by 4 bases; junction bases not matched to a gene: 11. Germline CDR1 reads MRHNA; CDR2 reads SNTAGT. This CDR3 is CASPLHGTEYNEQFF. The CDR3 DNA reads TGTGCCAGCCCTCTTCACGGGACAGAGTACAATGAGCAGTTCTTC.

This clonotype appeared many times. The chain joins TRBV7-9 to TRBJ2-5, with D possibly TRBD2 on 5 matching bases. Germline V gives CDR1 SEHNR, CDR2 FQNEAQ (reference sequence). This CDR3 contains 12 residues. The V end lost 5 bases, the J end lost 7 bases, and 11 bases lay between the germline ends. The CDR3 is CASSGESRTQYF. CDR3 nucleotide sequence: TGTGCCAGCAGCGGGGAGAGTAGGACCCAGTACTTC.

This clonotype was seen repeatedly, ten times or more. V is TRBV4-2 and J is TRBJ1-2, with D unclear. Germline CDR1 reads LGHNA; CDR2 reads YNFKEQ. This CDR3 region has 13 residues. The V and J ends lost 0 bases and 3 bases respectively, with 5 bases between them. CDR3 residues: CASSQEGYYGYTF. CDR3 nucleotides: TGTGCCAGCAGCCAAGAGGGATACTATGGCTACACCTTC.

This clonotype showed up many times. This chain links TRBV7-6 with TRBJ1-3; unclear D gene. Trimming left V 2 bases short and J 0 bases short, with 5 bases between. The CDR3 length is 14 residues. Germline V CDR1 and CDR2: SGHVS, FNYEAQ. The CDR3 loop reads CASSLNSSGNTIYF. The CDR3 DNA reads TGTGCCAGCAGCTTAAACAGCTCTGGAAACACCATATATTTT.

The gene calls are TRBV12-3 or TRBV12-4 and TRBJ2-5; 12 nucleotides agree with TRBD2. This CDR3 spans 15 amino acids. J gave up 9 bases and V 4 bases, and 9 bases lay outside the gene matches. The CDR3 DNA reads as TGTGCCAGCAGTTGGGGGACTAGCGGGCTCCTGGCCCAGTACTTC. Amino acids: CASSWGTSGLLAQYF.

This clonotype came up many times. The V and J genes are TRBV6-5 and TRBJ1-5, with 9 bases identical to TRBD1. The germline V gene has CDR1 MNHEY and CDR2 SVGAGI. V shed 6 bases and J 4 bases; nucleotides not matched to a gene: 4. This CDR3 comprises 14 residues. The CDR3 nucleotides are TGTGCCAGCAGGGCGACAGGGGGAAATCAGCCCCAGCATTTT. Residues: CASRATGGNQPQHF.

The chain joins TRBV5-1 to TRBJ1-1; TRBD1 might be the D (5 bases). V lost 7 bases to trimming and J lost 1 base, with 14 bases between them. CDR1 SGHRS and CDR2 YFSETQ come from the germline V gene. This CDR3 region has 14 residues. The CDR3 region has the DNA TGCGCCAGCGGGGCCGGAAACAGGAACACTGAAGCTTTCTTT. Amino acids: CASGAGNRNTEAFF.

Ten or more counts support this clonotype. The V gene is TRBV5-5, the J gene TRBJ1-6, with TRBD1 matching over 7 bases. CDR1 is SGHKS and CDR2 is YYEKEE in the germline V gene (reference sequence). This CDR3 region has 15 residues. V lost 5 bases and J lost 5; bases outside the gene matches: 7. The CDR3 spells CASRPTGLDNSPLHF. The CDR3 bases are TGTGCCAGCAGGCCGACAGGGCTTGATAATTCACCCCTCCACTTT.

The table lists this clonotype with many counts. V and J are TRBV6-2 or TRBV6-3 and TRBJ2-7; a weak D match, TRBD1 (6 bases). Germline loops: CDR1 MNHEY, CDR2 SVGEGT. CDR3 size: 15 residues. Trimming stripped 2 bases from V and 0 bases from J, with 11 bases between. This CDR3 reads CASSYSPDSSYEQYF. The CDR3 DNA sequence: TGTGCCAGCAGTTACAGCCCGGACAGCTCCTACGAGCAGTACTTC.

Ten or more counts support this clonotype. The genes are TRBV3-1 and TRBJ1-4; 7 bases map to TRBD1. The V gene's germline CDR1 is LGHDT and CDR2 YNNKEL (reference sequence). CDR3 length equals 17 residues. V shed 4 bases, J shed 8 bases, and the junction held 16 bases outside the gene matches. The DNA for the CDR3 is TGTGCCAGCAGCCCCACACCCGCAGGGGGTATTAGAGAAAAACTGTTTTTT. This sequence encodes CASSPTPAGGIREKLFF.

There are many counts of this clonotype. The chain joins TRBV6-6 to TRBJ2-7; D is perhaps TRBD2 (6 bases). This CDR3 is built from 14 residues. Germline CDR1 and CDR2: MNHNY and SVGAGI (reference sequence). Between the trimmed V and J ends, which lost 2 bases and 3 bases, there was a span of 11 bases. The CDR3 DNA reads TGTGCCAGCAGTTACGGCGGGGACGTCTACGAGCAGTACTTC. Amino acid sequence: CASSYGGDVYEQYF.

This clonotype was seen repeatedly, ten times or more. V gene TRBV7-2 combines with J gene TRBJ1-4; the D is unclear. Deletions cut 1 base from V and 5 bases from J, with 11 bases between. Germline loops: CDR1 SGHTA, CDR2 FQGNSA. The CDR3 extends over 15 amino acids. CDR3 bases: TGTGCCAGCAGCTTAGACGGCAGCTTCAATGAAAAACTGTTTTTT. This codes for CASSLDGSFNEKLFF.

This clonotype was counted many times. The chain carries TRBV12-3 or TRBV12-4 and TRBJ1-2, with TRBD1 as a possible D gene (5 bases). This CDR3 has 14 residues. V was shortened by 1 base and J by 6 bases, with 12 bases between the two germline ends. The CDR3 DNA follows: TGTGCCAGCAGTTTAGTCACAGGCGTCCATGGCTACACCTTC. This codes for CASSLVTGVHGYTF.

This clonotype appeared many times. This chain connects TRBV5-1 to TRBJ2-1; 8 bases are a match to TRBD2. The trim removed 0 bases at V and 0 bases at J, leaving 2 bases unmatched. Germline V gene data show CDR1 as SGHRS and CDR2 as YFSETQ. The CDR3 spans 16 residues. This CDR3 is CASSLERGSSYNEQFF. The CDR3, as DNA: TGCGCCAGCAGCTTGGAGCGGGGGAGCTCCTACAATGAGCAGTTCTTC.

This clonotype was found a few times. This chain joins TRBV5-1 and TRBJ2-5, with 9 bases identical to TRBD1. After removal of 3 bases from V and 4 bases from J, the junction contained 7 bases not matched to a gene. Germline lookup yields CDR1 SGHRS and CDR2 YFSETQ. This CDR3 is 15 amino acids long. CDR3 sequence: CASSSGQGGGETQYF. The CDR3 DNA follows: TGCGCCAGCAGCTCGGGACAGGGCGGAGGAGAGACCCAGTACTTC.

In its sample, this clonotype was seen many times. The CDR3 coding sequence is TGTGCCAGCACAGAACGGGACAGGAGTGCAACTAATGAAAAACTGTTTTTT. Its translation: CASTERDRSATNEKLFF. The chain uses TRBV7-2 and TRBJ1-4; 8 bases are a match to TRBD1. V lost 7 bases to trimming and J lost 0 bases; unmatched junction nucleotides: 10. The CDR3 spans 17 residues. Germline-derived CDR1 and CDR2 are SGHTA and FQGNSA.

The J gene is TRBJ1-2, the V gene TRBV6-4; D not resolved. CDR3 length: 13 residues. Per the germline V gene, CDR1 is MRHNA and CDR2 is SNTAGT. Trimming left V 3 bases short and J 2 bases short, with 7 bases between. CDR3 loop: CASSEAENYGYTF. CDR3 sequence (DNA): TGTGCCAGCAGTGAGGCGGAGAACTATGGCTACACCTTC.

This clonotype was detected many times. The chain recombines TRBV7-2 with TRBJ1-2; no clear D. The germline CDR1 and CDR2 sequences are SGHTA and FQGNSA. Trimming removed 1 base at V and 0 bases at J, with 12 bases between. The CDR3 sequence is 16 residues long. The CDR3 reads CASSLVLVAANYGYTF. The CDR3 DNA is TGTGCCAGCAGCTTAGTTTTGGTCGCAGCTAACTATGGCTACACCTTC.

In this sample, this clonotype turned up many times. The chain employs TRBV6-1 and TRBJ2-7; D is perhaps TRBD2 (5 bases). The V end was cut by 8 bases, the J end by 3 bases, with 14 bases between. The CDR3 runs 13 residues. CDR1 is MNHNS and CDR2 is SASEGT in the germline V gene. Here the CDR3 reads CASAFLEGYEQYF. For the CDR3, the DNA is TGTGCCAGCGCTTTCCTAGAGGGCTACGAGCAGTACTTC.

This clonotype was recorded at least ten times. V usage is TRBV6-1 and J usage is TRBJ2-7; tentative D call: TRBD1 (6 bases). The CDR3 runs 16 residues. V lost 5 bases to trimming and J lost 4 bases, with 21 bases between them. Germline CDR1 MNHNS, CDR2 SASEGT. In nucleotides, the CDR3 is TGTGCCAGCAGTTCCCCTCAGGGGAAATTCTCTTACGAGCAGTACTTC. Translated: CASSSPQGKFSYEQYF.

This clonotype occurred many times. The chain carries TRBV12-3 or TRBV12-4 and TRBJ1-2, with 10 bases fitting TRBD1. The CDR3 has 16 residues. V lost 0 bases, J lost 8 bases, and 9 bases stayed unmatched. For the CDR3, the DNA is TGTGCCAGCAGTTTAGCGCTAATAAGGGACAGGGGCGGCTACACCTTC. Translating gives CASSLALIRDRGGYTF.

This clonotype was found many times. The CDR3 here is CASSLANEQFF. CDR3 DNA sequence: TGTGCCAGCAGCCTAGCCAATGAGCAGTTCTTC. The genes are TRBV12-3 or TRBV12-4 and TRBJ2-1; the D gene is possibly TRBD2 (5 bases). The CDR3 consists of 11 residues. V dropped 6 bases and J dropped 6 bases, with 6 bases sitting between them.